The text below deals with one T cell receptor beta chain. The antigen is unknown. The source of the sample is a study of T cell clonotyping in hematopoietic cell transplantation. Study-wide context: Pretransplant recipient samples were taken after cytoreduction. Broader study findings: Graft donor and pretransplant recipient Inverse Simpson Index values predicted broader posttransplant TCR diversity. After transplant, recipient diversity fell while pathologically expanded clonotypes grew through day 180.

Time point of the sample: recipient sample about 28 days before transplant, after cytoreduction. Assay: immunoSEQ multiplex PCR; the TCRdb copy retains only in-frame clones and omits some. The sample contains 6,500 to 7,500 clones, more than 70% of which appear only once. V shed 4 bases and J shed 5 bases, with 15 bases lying between them. The CDR3 has 15 residues. The germline gives CDR1 SGHNT, CDR2 YENEEA. This TCR was recovered from a man aged 55 to 69 with acute myeloid leukemia. Some clones in this sample may be carry-over from other donors' samples. J is TRBJ2-1 and V is TRBV11-3, with D tentatively TRBD1 (6 bases). The sequences come from peripheral blood mononuclear cells, collected before stem cell transplant. DNA of the CDR3: TGTGCCAGCAGCTCACCCGGGACATGGGACAATGAGCAGTTCTTC. This gives the protein CASSSPGTWDNEQFF.